This T cell receptor beta chain was found in a study of identical twins. Overall study results and limits: Insertions were fewer in abundant cord blood beta clonotypes, whereas memory repertoires showed none of this pattern.

MiXCR was run by TCRdb on the 5' RACE reads, yielding one entry per CDR3 protein. The sample yields nearly 650,000 distinct CDR3 sequences, about 7.1% seen once. Germline V CDR1 and CDR2: MDHEN, SYDVKM. The CDR3 spans 15 residues. Trimming stripped 6 bases from V and 0 bases from J, with 13 bases between. This clonotype has more than one count but fewer than ten. Its antigen is not identified. These data were likewise used in another study, on yellow fever vaccine responses in identical twins. Per that study: Each twin's T cell response to the vaccine was reported to look partly convergent and partly personalized.

The chain has TRBV28 and TRBJ2-3; D may be TRBD1 or TRBD2 (5 bases each). The sequence was collected from a woman younger than 30 in good health. Sequenced material: PBMCs. This chain's CDR3 is CASRPGTESTDTQYF. CDR3 DNA sequence: TGTGCCAGCAGGCCCGGGACGGAAAGCACAGATACGCAGTATTTT.